One and the same sample provided the 19 T cell receptor beta chains below, sequenced in a study of shared clonotypes between healthy human individuals. Some clones are missing from TCRdb's copy, which holds only in-frame ones; the method was immunoSEQ multiplex PCR. The sample carries just over 2,000,000 clones, 85% to 95% recorded once. The sample consisted of naive CD4+ T cells sorted from blood. Subset reported: CD45RA+ positively selected. All receptors come from a man younger than 30 in good health.

The genes are TRBV7-8 and TRBJ1-2, with TRBD1 matching over 9 bases. CDR1 SGHVS and CDR2 FQNEAQ come from the germline V gene. Germline trimming cut 5 bases from V and 3 bases from J; bases unmatched to any gene: 10. The CDR3 extends over 16 amino acids. CDR3 nucleotides: TGTGCCAGCAGCCCTCCCGGAACAGGGGGCGACTATGGCTACACCTTC. It specifies CASSPPGTGGDYGYTF.

This chain connects TRBV20-1 to TRBJ2-1; D is unresolved. Per germline, CDR1 DFQATT and CDR2 SNEGSKA (reference sequence). The ends were cut back, 3 bases at V and 9 bases at J, with 9 bases in the middle. This CDR3 contains 11 residues. The CDR3 loop reads CSASLVGEQFF. CDR3 DNA sequence: TGCAGTGCTAGCCTAGTTGGTGAGCAGTTCTTC.

The gene calls are TRBV4-3 and TRBJ2-7; weak D call: TRBD1 (6 bases). V was cut by 4 bases and J by 4 bases, with 20 bases left in between. This CDR3 spans 16 amino acids. CDR1 is LGHNA, CDR2 YSLEER, per germline. The CDR3 reads CASSPQWGQPPYEQYF. CDR3 sequence (DNA): TGCGCCAGCAGCCCCCAATGGGGGCAGCCCCCGTACGAGCAGTACTTC.

This clone was seen at least ten times. The chain combines TRBV9 with TRBJ2-7, with 7 bases matching TRBD2. V was pared by 0 bases and J by 6 bases, with 12 bases of the junction left unmatched. Germline-derived CDR1 and CDR2 are SGDLS and YYNGEE. This CDR3 spans 16 amino acids. Written as DNA, the CDR3 is TGTGCCAGCAGCGTAGATGACGGACTAGTTAAGGTCGAGCAGTACTTC. Amino acid sequence: CASSVDDGLVKVEQYF.

This clone was counted only a few times. This chain uses TRBV28 with TRBJ1-2; D is perhaps TRBD1 (5 bases). The CDR3 is made up of 13 amino acids. Deletions cut 8 bases from V and 5 bases from J, with 15 bases between. Germline V CDR1 and CDR2: MDHEN, SYDVKM. The DNA for the CDR3 is TGTGCCAGCCTAGCTGGGACCGATTATGGCTACACCTTC. Its protein product is CASLAGTDYGYTF.

V and J are TRBV9 and TRBJ2-5, with TRBD2 matching 9 bases. Germline V gives CDR1 SGDLS, CDR2 YYNGEE. This CDR3 contains 17 residues. V lost 0 bases, J lost 2 bases, and 8 bases stayed unmatched. CDR3 protein: CASSVGRSGGTQETQYF. The CDR3 nucleotides read TGTGCCAGCAGCGTAGGGCGGAGCGGGGGGACTCAAGAGACCCAGTACTTC.

The chain is built from TRBV14 and TRBJ2-7; tentatively, D is TRBD2 (5 bases). Germline-derived CDR1 and CDR2 are SGHDN and FVKESK. This CDR3 contains 13 residues. V was cut by 1 base and J by 3 bases, with 7 bases left in between. As DNA, the CDR3 is TGTGCCAGCAGCCAAGTCGAGGGCTACGAGCAGTACTTC. Its protein product is CASSQVEGYEQYF.

The chain has TRBV11-2 and TRBJ2-7; D gene uncertain. The CDR3 is 13 amino acids. Germline CDR1 reads SGHAT; CDR2 reads FQNNGV. Trimming took off 2 bases at V and 3 bases at J, with 8 bases between the two ends. This CDR3 is CASSLRTNYEQYF. CDR3 sequence (DNA): TGTGCCAGCAGCTTACGAACAAACTACGAGCAGTACTTC. Drawing the rest from reference TRBV11-2 and TRBJ2-7, the complete variable domain is EAGVAQSPRYKIIEKRQSVAFWCNPISGHATLYWYQQILGQGPKLLIQFQNNGVVDDSQLPKDRFSAERLKGVDSTLKIQPAKLEDSAVYLCASSLRTNYEQYFGPGTRLTVT.

As DNA, the CDR3 is TGCGCCAGCAGCGAACAGGGGGGACTTAACACTGAAGCTTTCTTT. It specifies CASSEQGGLNTEAFF. The genes are TRBV5-1 and TRBJ1-1; 8 bases agree with TRBD1. The trim removed 4 bases at V and 2 bases at J, leaving 7 bases unmatched. The CDR3 loop spans 15 amino acids. Germline V gene sequence: CDR1 SGHRS, CDR2 YFSETQ.

This chain joins TRBV11-2 and TRBJ1-1; D is undetermined. The V and J ends lost 3 bases and 3 bases respectively, with 14 bases between them. There are 15 residues in the CDR3. Germline V gives CDR1 SGHAT, CDR2 FQNNGV. CDR3 sequence: CASSLRRATDTEAFF. The CDR3 DNA reads as TGTGCCAGCAGCTTGCGAAGGGCAACGGACACTGAAGCTTTCTTT.

A note on this clone: The junction does not match germline at one end; this may be a read error. The chain combines TRBV18 with TRBJ1-1, with D maybe TRBD1 (5 bases). This CDR3 is 14 amino acids long. Germline V lookup: CDR1 KGHSH, CDR2 LQKENI. CDR3 amino acids: CASSPVLGGTEAFF. The DNA for the CDR3 is TGTGCCAGTTCACCCGTTCTCGGGGGGACTGAAGCTTTCTTT.

Points on this clone: Sequence at one end of the junction differs from germline and may be a read error. V usage is TRBV2 and J usage is TRBJ1-6; the match to TRBD1 covers 7 bases. Per germline, CDR1 SNHLY and CDR2 FYNNEI. CDR3 size: 16 residues. CDR3 amino acids: CASRADRSSYNLPLHF. The CDR3 region has the DNA TGTGCCAGCAGAGCGGACAGGAGCTCCTATAATTTACCCCTCCACTTT.

This chain joins TRBV9 and TRBJ2-1, with TRBD2 matching 14 bases. The CDR3 spans 16 residues. Germline assignment: CDR1 SGDLS and CDR2 YYNGEE. Trimming took 2 bases from V and 9 from J; bases not matched to a gene: 7. CDR3 sequence (DNA): TGTGCCAGCAGCGTCCCCCCGGGACTAGCGGGAGTTGAGCAGTTCTTC. Translated, it gives CASSVPPGLAGVEQFF. Filled out from reference TRBV9 and TRBJ2-1, the complete variable domain reads DSGVTQTPKHLITATGQRVTLRCSPRSGDLSVYWYQQSLDQGLQFLIQYYNGEERAKGNILERFSAQQFPDLHSELNLSSLELGDSALYFCASSVPPGLAGVEQFFGPGTRLTVL.

The chain carries TRBV28 and TRBJ2-3; maybe TRBD2 (5 bases). In germline, CDR1 is MDHEN, CDR2 SYDVKM. Trimming removed 5 bases at V and 4 bases at J, with 13 bases between. The CDR3 spans 14 residues. CDR3: CASSTQLVADTQYF. CDR3 nucleotides: TGTGCCAGCAGTACCCAACTAGTCGCAGATACGCAGTATTTT.

This chain connects TRBV27 to TRBJ2-1, with 7 bases that match TRBD2. Unmatched junction bases numbered 8, after V lost 6 bases and J lost 6 bases. This CDR3 is 14 amino acids long. Per the germline V gene, CDR1 is MNHEY and CDR2 is SMNVEV (reference sequence). CDR3 bases: TGTGCCAGCAGACGGACTAGGGGTATCAATGAGCAGTTCTTC. This sequence encodes CASRRTRGINEQFF.

This chain uses TRBV15 with TRBJ1-1; D remains unclear. Trimming pared 3 bases from V and 3 bases from J, leaving 17 bases between. The V gene's germline CDR1 is LNHNV and CDR2 YYDKDF (reference sequence). CDR3 size: 16 residues. CDR3 residues: CATSSQRWGKDTEAFF. The CDR3 nucleotides are TGTGCCACCAGCAGTCAACGTTGGGGAAAGGACACTGAAGCTTTCTTT.

The chain combines TRBV7-4 with TRBJ1-1, with a possible D match to TRBD1 (5 bases). Germline CDR1 SGHVT, CDR2 SQSDAQ. V gave up 5 bases and J gave up 1 base, with 11 bases separating them. The CDR3 has 14 residues. CDR3 protein: CASSARVENTEAFF. CDR3 DNA: TGTGCCAGCAGCGCCAGGGTGGAGAACACTGAAGCTTTCTTT.

The CDR3 sequence: CASSSQGPSSLYNEQFF. DNA of the CDR3: TGTGCCAGCAGTTCCCAAGGGCCCAGCTCCCTCTACAATGAGCAGTTCTTC. This sequence joins TRBV27 and TRBJ2-1; D call uncertain. The CDR3 runs to 17 residues. The V end lost 4 bases, the J end lost 3 bases, and 19 bases lay between the germline ends. Germline V gene sequence: CDR1 MNHEY, CDR2 SMNVEV (reference sequence).

V is TRBV10-3 and J is TRBJ2-3; TRBD2 agrees at 10 bases. After removal of 8 bases from V and 6 bases from J, the junction contained 14 bases not matched to a gene. This CDR3 has 16 amino acids. Per the germline V gene, CDR1 is ENHRY and CDR2 is SYGVKD. The CDR3 DNA is TGTGCCATCCAGGGGACTACGACTAGCGGGTTTGATACGCAGTATTTT. This sequence encodes CAIQGTTTSGFDTQYF.